The 10 T cell receptor beta chains below come from one sample, sequenced in a study of T cell responses to AZD1222 COVID-19 vaccine. Produced via immunoSEQ multiplex PCR; TCRdb's table is partial and in-frame only. The profile shows around 150,000 clones, 80% to 95% of them singletons. Material: peripheral blood, obtained on day 0 of AZD1222 vaccination. These receptors all stem from an adult in good health.

The rearrangement uses TRBV6-5 and TRBJ1-6; no clear D gene. The CDR3 has 14 amino acids. CDR1 is MNHEY, CDR2 SVGAGI, per germline. V was cut by 4 bases and J by 5 bases, with 9 bases left in between. CDR3 region: CASSFHKNNSPLHF. Written as DNA, the CDR3 is TGTGCCAGCAGTTTCCACAAGAATAATTCACCCCTCCACTTT.

The chain combines TRBV4-1 with TRBJ2-3; TRBD2 aligns across 12 bases. This CDR3 spans 18 amino acids. Germline assignment: CDR1 MGHRA and CDR2 YSYEKL. Trimming removed 3 bases from V and 4 bases from J; junction bases left unmatched: 11. The CDR3 reads CASSHLMTSGSIPDTQYF. For the CDR3, the DNA is TGCGCCAGCAGCCACCTAATGACTAGCGGGAGTATACCAGATACGCAGTATTTT.

V and J are TRBV19 and TRBJ2-3; maybe TRBD2 (6 bases). The ends were cut back, 5 bases at V and 0 bases at J, with 15 bases in the middle. CDR3 length: 16 residues. The V gene's germline CDR1 is LNHDA and CDR2 SQIVND (reference sequence). The CDR3 region is CASSLGVGTSTDTQYF. CDR3 in DNA: TGTGCCAGTAGTTTAGGAGTTGGGACTAGCACAGATACGCAGTATTTT. The entire variable domain, with the rest obtained from reference TRBV19 and TRBJ2-3, is as follows: DGGITQSPKYLFRKEGQNVTLSCEQNLNHDAMYWYRQDPGQGLRLIYYSQIVNDFQKGDIAEGYSVSREKKESFPLTVTSAQKNPTAFYLCASSLGVGTSTDTQYFGPGTRLTVL.

The rearrangement uses TRBV28 and TRBJ2-1; 9 nucleotides agree with TRBD1. V gave up 6 bases and J gave up 3 bases; unmatched junction bases: 6. The CDR3 length is 15 residues. The germline V gene encodes CDR1 MDHEN and CDR2 SYDVKM. The CDR3 nucleotides read TGTGCCAGCAGACACAGGGGGCAGGTCTACAATGAGCAGTTCTTC. Protein: CASRHRGQVYNEQFF.

The chain recombines TRBV10-3 with TRBJ1-1; D gene uncertain. This CDR3 contains 13 residues. V was trimmed by 2 bases and J by 1 base, leaving 5 bases between them. CDR1 is ENHRY, CDR2 SYGVKD, per germline. The CDR3 DNA reads as TGTGCCATCAGTGAGGCGGGGAACACTGAAGCTTTCTTT. Translation: CAISEAGNTEAFF.

The chain joins TRBV20-1 to TRBJ1-2; D gene ambiguous. The germline V gene has CDR1 DFQATT and CDR2 SNEGSKA (reference sequence). The CDR3 runs 12 residues. Trimming removed 3 bases from V and 8 bases from J, with 13 bases in between. The CDR3 region is CSASLGGVGYTF. For the CDR3, the DNA is TGCAGTGCTAGTCTCGGCGGGGTCGGCTACACCTTC.

As DNA, the CDR3 is TGTGCCAGCAGCTTATTTACAGACAGTTCACCCCTCCACTTT. It codes for CASSLFTDSSPLHF. V usage is TRBV7-2 and J usage is TRBJ1-6; TRBD1 might be the D (5 bases). There are 14 residues in the CDR3. The V gene lost 2 bases and the J gene lost 9 bases, with 11 bases spanning the gap. The germline gives CDR1 SGHTA, CDR2 FQGNSA.

CDR3 loop: CASTFFGDEKLFF. In nucleotides, the CDR3 is TGTGCCAGCACCTTTTTCGGGGATGAAAAACTGTTTTTT. This rearrangement joins TRBV7-2 to TRBJ1-4, with D unresolved. The germline V gene encodes CDR1 SGHTA and CDR2 FQGNSA. The CDR3 is 13 residues long. V shed 7 bases and J shed 6 bases, with 12 bases lying between them.

The chain joins TRBV24-1 to TRBJ2-2; 7 nucleotides line up with TRBD1. V was clipped by 3 bases and J by 8 bases; unmatched bases: 5. The CDR3 is made up of 14 amino acids. The germline V gene encodes CDR1 KGHDR and CDR2 SFDVKD. The CDR3 loop reads CATSDPKGAGELFF. In DNA form, the CDR3 reads TGTGCCACCAGTGATCCTAAGGGGGCTGGGGAGCTGTTTTTT.

The V and J genes are TRBV28 and TRBJ2-1; the D is unclear. From germline, CDR1 is MDHEN and CDR2 SYDVKM. V lost 5 bases and J 0 bases, leaving 17 bases between the germline ends. The CDR3 spans 17 residues. CDR3 region: CASSLDRVDSSYNEQFF. The CDR3 nucleotides read TGTGCCAGCAGTCTAGATCGTGTTGATAGCTCCTACAATGAGCAGTTCTTC.